These T cell receptor beta chains were read from a single sample in a study of blood T cell repertoires in COVID-19. Only in-frame clones appear in the TCRdb table, and some are missing; sequencing was by immunoSEQ multiplex PCR. The sample has about 110,000 clones; nearly 85% are singletons. The sample comprised peripheral blood. All receptors come from a woman aged 45-65 years with acute or convalescent COVID-19. CDR3s leave out the opening cysteine and the closing phenylalanine or tryptophan.

TRBV19	TRBJ2-6	ASLKGQGSLSGANVLT
TRBV28	TRBJ2-6	ASSSRQGRQAGANVLT
TRBV6-6	TRBJ2-2	ASTPSGNTGELF
TRBV3-1/TRBV3-2	TRBJ1-2	ASSQGYNRVGYGYT
TRBV24-1	TRBJ2-1	ATSDLGAGKDEQF
TRBV5-4	TRBJ2-1	ASRADRGPYNEQF
TRBV5-6	TRBJ1-2	ASSPRQGRDGYT
TRBV30	TRBJ2-2	AWKLAGGLVTGELF
TRBV9	TRBJ1-5	ASSVGQFSDQPQH
TRBV30	TRBJ2-1	ACSAGGSYNEQF
TRBV28	TRBJ1-2	ASSLFERSYT
TRBV5-1	TRBJ1-1	ASSLLQGNTEAF
TRBV12-3/TRBV12-4	TRBJ1-1	ASSLRSEAF
TRBV3-1/TRBV3-2	TRBJ1-2	ASSQDRTGGSVGYT
TRBV5-1	TRBJ2-5	ASSFGGGDRTQY
TRBV19	TRBJ1-1	ASSIRRGGRPPYTEAF
TRBV6-1	TRBJ2-3	ASSESPGKLTDTQY
TRBV6-5	TRBJ2-7	ASINGQGAYEQY
TRBV18	TRBJ2-1	ASSPWGGNEQF
TRBV30	TRBJ1-2	AWSRQGWVDGYT
TRBV11-2	TRBJ2-5	ASSSLVLETQY
TRBV6-5	TRBJ2-1	ATSRAGWGEQF